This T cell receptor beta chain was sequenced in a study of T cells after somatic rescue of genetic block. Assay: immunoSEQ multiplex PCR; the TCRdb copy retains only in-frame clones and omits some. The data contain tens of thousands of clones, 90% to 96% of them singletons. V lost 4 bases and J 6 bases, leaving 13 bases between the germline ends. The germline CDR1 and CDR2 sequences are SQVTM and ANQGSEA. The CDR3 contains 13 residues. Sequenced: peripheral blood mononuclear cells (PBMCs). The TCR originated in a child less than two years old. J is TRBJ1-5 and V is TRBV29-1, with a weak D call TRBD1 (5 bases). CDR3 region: CSVGQSGGQPQHF. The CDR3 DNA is TGCAGCGTTGGACAGTCAGGAGGTCAGCCCCAGCATTTT.